A selection of T cell receptor beta chains follows, all from one sample in a study of CD8+CD57+ T cells in acquired aplastic anemia. One entry per CDR3 protein, called by TCRdb with MiXCR from the reads. The table records about half a million distinct CDR3 sequences, approximately 32% of them present only once. Material: sorted CD4+, CD8+, or CD8+CD57+ T cells (not recorded which) from PBMCs. Receptors originate from a human donor with aplastic anemia. CDR3s include the opening cysteine and the closing phenylalanine or tryptophan.

cdr3_length v_call cdr3_aa
13 TRBV28 CASSFAGNSPLHF
14 TRBV6-1 CASTFVGLNSPLHF
19 TRBV15 CATSTPTLRERQLNYGYTF
15 TRBV6-1 CASRSTRGAGNTIYF
17 TRBV19 CASSKSPTGGVNQPQHF
17 TRBV11-2 CASSLSKGLASYNEQFF
12 TRBV7-9 CASSLGGDEQFF
13 TRBV6-1 CASEKQRDTEAFF
14 TRBV7-2 CASSLTLLQGEQFF
15 TRBV6-5 CASSYQGWDNSPLHF
14 TRBV18 CASSPLDRGYGQFF
15 TRBV20-1 CSAQGSGGDGEEQYF
13 TRBV6-1 CASSILDSEEQYF